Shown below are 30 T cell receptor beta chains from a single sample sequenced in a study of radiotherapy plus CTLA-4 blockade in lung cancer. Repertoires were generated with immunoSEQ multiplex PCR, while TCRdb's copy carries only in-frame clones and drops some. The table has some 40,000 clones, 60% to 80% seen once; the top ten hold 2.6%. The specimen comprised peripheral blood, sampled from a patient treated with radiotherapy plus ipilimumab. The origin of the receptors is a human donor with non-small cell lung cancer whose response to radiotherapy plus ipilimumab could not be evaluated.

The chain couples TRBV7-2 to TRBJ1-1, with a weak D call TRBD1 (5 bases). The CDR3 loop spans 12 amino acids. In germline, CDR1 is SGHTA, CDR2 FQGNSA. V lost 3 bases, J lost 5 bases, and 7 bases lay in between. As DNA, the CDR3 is TGTGCCAGCAGCTTCAGGGAAACTGAAGCTTTCTTT. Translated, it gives CASSFRETEAFF.

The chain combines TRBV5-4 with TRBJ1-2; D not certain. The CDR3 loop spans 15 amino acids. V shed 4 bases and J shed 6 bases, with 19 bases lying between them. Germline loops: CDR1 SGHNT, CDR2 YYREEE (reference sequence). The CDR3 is CASSIDYSGGNGYTF. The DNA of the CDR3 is TGTGCCAGCAGCATAGACTATTCGGGAGGTAATGGCTACACCTTC.

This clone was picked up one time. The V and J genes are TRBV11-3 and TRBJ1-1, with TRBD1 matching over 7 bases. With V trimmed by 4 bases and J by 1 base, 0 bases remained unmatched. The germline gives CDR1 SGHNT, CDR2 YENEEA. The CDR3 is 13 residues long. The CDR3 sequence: CASSWDRNTEAFF. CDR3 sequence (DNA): TGTGCCAGCAGCTGGGACAGGAACACTGAAGCTTTCTTT.

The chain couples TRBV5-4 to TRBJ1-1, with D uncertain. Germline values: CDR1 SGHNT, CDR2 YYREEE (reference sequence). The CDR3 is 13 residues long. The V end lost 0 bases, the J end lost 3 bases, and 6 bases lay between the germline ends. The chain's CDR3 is CASSLAQDTEAFF. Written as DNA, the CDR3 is TGTGCCAGCAGCTTGGCCCAGGACACTGAAGCTTTCTTT.

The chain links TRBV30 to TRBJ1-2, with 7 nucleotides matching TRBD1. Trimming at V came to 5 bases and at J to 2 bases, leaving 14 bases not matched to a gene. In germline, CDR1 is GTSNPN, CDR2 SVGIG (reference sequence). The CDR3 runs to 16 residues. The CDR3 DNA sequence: TGTGCCTGGGGGGCAAAGGGGGCAGGCCCGAACTATGGCTACACCTTC. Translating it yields CAWGAKGAGPNYGYTF.

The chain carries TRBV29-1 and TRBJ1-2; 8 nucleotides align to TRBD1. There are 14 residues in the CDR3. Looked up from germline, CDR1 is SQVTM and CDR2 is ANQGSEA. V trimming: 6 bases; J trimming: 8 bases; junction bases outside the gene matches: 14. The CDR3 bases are TGCAGCGTAGCTACATCTCGGACAGGGTCCGGCTACACCTTC. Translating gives CSVATSRTGSGYTF.

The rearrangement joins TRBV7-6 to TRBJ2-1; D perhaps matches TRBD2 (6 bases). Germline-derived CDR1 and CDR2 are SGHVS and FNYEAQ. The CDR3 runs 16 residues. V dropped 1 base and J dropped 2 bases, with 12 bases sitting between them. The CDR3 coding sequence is TGTGCCAGCAGCTTAGGCTGGCGGGGTACCTACAATGAGCAGTTCTTC. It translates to CASSLGWRGTYNEQFF.

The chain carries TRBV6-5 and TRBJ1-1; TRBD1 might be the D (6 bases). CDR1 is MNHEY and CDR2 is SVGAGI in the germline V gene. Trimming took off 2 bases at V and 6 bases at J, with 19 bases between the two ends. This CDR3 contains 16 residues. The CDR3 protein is CASSYGGLAGVAEAFF. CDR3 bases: TGTGCCAGCAGTTACGGAGGACTGGCAGGGGTGGCTGAAGCTTTCTTT.

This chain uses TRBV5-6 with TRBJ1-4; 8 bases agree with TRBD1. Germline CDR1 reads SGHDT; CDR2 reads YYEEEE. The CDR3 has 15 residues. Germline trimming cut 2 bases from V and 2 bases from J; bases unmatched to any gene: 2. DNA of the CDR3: TGTGCCAGCAGCTTCCAGGGGGCGACTAATGAAAAACTGTTTTTT. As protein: CASSFQGATNEKLFF. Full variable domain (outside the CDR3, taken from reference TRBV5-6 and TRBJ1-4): DAGVTQSPTHLIKTRGQQVTLRCSPKSGHDTVSWYQQALGQGPQFIFQYYEEEERQRGNFPDRFSGHQFPNYSSELNVNALLLGDSALYLCASSFQGATNEKLFFGSGTQLSVL.

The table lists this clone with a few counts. CDR3 nucleotide sequence: TGTGCCAGCAGCTTAGGACAGCTTTCCTACAATGAGCAGTTCTTC. It codes for CASSLGQLSYNEQFF. The chain recombines TRBV7-2 with TRBJ2-1, with D possibly being TRBD1 (5 bases). V was cut by 1 base and J by 1 base, with 8 bases left in between. The germline V gene encodes CDR1 SGHTA and CDR2 FQGNSA. The CDR3 has 15 residues.

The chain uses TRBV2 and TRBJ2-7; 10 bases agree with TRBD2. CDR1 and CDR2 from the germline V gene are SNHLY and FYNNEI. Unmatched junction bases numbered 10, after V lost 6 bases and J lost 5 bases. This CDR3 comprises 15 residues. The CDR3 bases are TGTGCCAGCAGGGCCGAAGCGGGGGGGATCCACGAGCAGTACTTC. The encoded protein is CASRAEAGGIHEQYF.

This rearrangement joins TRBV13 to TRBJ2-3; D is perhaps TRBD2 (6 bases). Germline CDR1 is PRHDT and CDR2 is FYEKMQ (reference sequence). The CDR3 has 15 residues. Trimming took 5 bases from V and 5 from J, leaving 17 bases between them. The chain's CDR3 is CASSHSTEGGDTQYF. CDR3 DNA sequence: TGTGCCAGCAGCCACTCTACGGAGGGCGGAGATACGCAGTATTTT.

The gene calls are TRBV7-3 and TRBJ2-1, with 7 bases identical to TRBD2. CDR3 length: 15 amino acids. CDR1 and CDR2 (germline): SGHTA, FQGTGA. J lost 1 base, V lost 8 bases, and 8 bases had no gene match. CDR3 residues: CASDERERSYNEQFF. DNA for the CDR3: TGTGCCAGCGACGAGCGGGAAAGGTCCTACAATGAGCAGTTCTTC. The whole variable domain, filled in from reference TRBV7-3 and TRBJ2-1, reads GAGVSQTPSNKVTEKGKYVELRCDPISGHTALYWYRQSLGQGPEFLIYFQGTGAADDSGLPNDRFFAVRPEGSVSTLKIQRTERGDSAVYLCASDERERSYNEQFFGPGTRLTVL.

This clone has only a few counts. The CDR3 protein is CASRAPGQGIYEQYF. The CDR3 DNA is TGTGCCAGCAGAGCCCCGGGACAGGGAATTTACGAGCAGTACTTC. V usage is TRBV6-4 and J usage is TRBJ2-7; 9 positions agree with TRBD1. The trim removed 6 bases at V and 4 bases at J, leaving 10 bases unmatched. Germline V CDR1 and CDR2: MRHNA, SNTAGT. CDR3 size: 15 residues.

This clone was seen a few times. Here the CDR3 DNA reads TGTGCCAGCAGCTTAGCGGGAGGCACAGATACGCAGTATTTT. This gives the protein CASSLAGGTDTQYF. The chain combines TRBV7-2 with TRBJ2-3, with D maybe TRBD2 (5 bases). Germline assignment: CDR1 SGHTA and CDR2 FQGNSA. Trimming shortened V by 0 bases and J by 1 base, and 5 bases separated the two germline ends. The CDR3 consists of 14 residues.

The CDR3 region is CASSLTGGNIQYF. In DNA form, the CDR3 reads TGTGCCAGCAGCTTAACAGGGGGCAACATTCAGTACTTC. The chain joins TRBV7-2 to TRBJ2-4, with 9 bases lining up with TRBD1. CDR3 length: 13 residues. The germline V gene encodes CDR1 SGHTA and CDR2 FQGNSA. V lost 2 bases and J lost 7; bases outside the gene matches: 0.

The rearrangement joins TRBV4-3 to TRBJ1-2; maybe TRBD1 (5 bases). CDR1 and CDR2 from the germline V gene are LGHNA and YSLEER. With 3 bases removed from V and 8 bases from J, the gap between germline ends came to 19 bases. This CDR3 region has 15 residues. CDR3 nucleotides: TGCGCCAGCAGCCAGGGGGATGGTCAGGGAGGCGGCTACACCTTC. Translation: CASSQGDGQGGGYTF.

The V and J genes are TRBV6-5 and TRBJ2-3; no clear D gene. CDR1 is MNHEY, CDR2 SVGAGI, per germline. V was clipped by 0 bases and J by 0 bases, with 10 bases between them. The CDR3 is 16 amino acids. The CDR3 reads CASSYSNPESTDTQYF. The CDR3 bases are TGTGCCAGCAGTTACTCGAATCCGGAGAGCACAGATACGCAGTATTTT.

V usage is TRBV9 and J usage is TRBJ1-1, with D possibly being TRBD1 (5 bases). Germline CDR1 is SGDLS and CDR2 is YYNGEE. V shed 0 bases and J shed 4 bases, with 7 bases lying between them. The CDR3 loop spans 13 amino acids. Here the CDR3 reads CASSVARATEAFF. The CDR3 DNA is TGTGCCAGCAGCGTAGCCAGGGCCACTGAAGCTTTCTTT.

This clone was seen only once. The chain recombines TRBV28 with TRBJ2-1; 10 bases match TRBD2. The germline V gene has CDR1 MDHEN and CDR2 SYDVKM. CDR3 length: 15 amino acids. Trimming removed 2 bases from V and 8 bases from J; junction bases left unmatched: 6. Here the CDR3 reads CASSLLAGEAYEQFF. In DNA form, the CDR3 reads TGTGCCAGCAGTTTACTAGCGGGAGAGGCATATGAGCAGTTCTTC. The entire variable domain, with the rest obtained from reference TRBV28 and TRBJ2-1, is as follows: DVKVTQSSRYLVKRTGEKVFLECVQDMDHENMFWYRQDPGLGLRLIYFSYDVKMKEKGDIPEGYSVSREKKERFSLILESASTNQTSMYLCASSLLAGEAYEQFFGPGTRLTVL.

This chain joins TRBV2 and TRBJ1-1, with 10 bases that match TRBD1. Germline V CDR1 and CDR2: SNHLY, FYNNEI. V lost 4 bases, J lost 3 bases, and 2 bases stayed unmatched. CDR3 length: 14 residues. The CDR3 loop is CASSGTGGDTEAFF. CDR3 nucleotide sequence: TGTGCCAGCAGTGGGACAGGGGGGGACACTGAAGCTTTCTTT.

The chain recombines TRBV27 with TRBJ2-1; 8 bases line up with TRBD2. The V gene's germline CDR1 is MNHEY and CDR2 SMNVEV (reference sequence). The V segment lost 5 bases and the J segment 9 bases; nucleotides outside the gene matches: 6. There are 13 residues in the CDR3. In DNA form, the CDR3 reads TGTGCCAGCAGTCCTCAGCGGGAGCTTGAGCAGTTCTTC. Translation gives CASSPQRELEQFF.

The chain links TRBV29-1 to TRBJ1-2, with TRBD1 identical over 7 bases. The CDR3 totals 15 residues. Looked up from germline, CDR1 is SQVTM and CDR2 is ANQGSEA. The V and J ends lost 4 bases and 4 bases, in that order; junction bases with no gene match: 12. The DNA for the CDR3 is TGCAGCGTTGGCCGATTGGGACAGACGCCCTATGGCTACACCTTC. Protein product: CSVGRLGQTPYGYTF.

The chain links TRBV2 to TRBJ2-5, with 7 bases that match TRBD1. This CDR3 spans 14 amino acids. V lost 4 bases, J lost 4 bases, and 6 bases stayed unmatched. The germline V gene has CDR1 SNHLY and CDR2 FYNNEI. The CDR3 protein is CASSGETGIETQYF. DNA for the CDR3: TGTGCCAGCAGTGGGGAGACAGGGATAGAGACCCAGTACTTC.

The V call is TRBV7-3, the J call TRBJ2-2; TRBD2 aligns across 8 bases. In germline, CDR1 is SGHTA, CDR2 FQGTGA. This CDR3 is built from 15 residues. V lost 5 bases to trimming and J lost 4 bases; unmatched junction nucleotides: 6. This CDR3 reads CASSPGGERTGELFF. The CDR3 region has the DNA TGTGCCAGCAGCCCCGGGGGGGAACGCACCGGGGAGCTGTTTTTT.

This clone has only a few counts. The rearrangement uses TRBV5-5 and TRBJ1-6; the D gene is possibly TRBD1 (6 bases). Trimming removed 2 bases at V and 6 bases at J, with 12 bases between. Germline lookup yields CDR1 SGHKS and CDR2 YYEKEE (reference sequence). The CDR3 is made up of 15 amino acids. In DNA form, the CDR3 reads TGTGCCAGCAGCTTACGGACAGAGACTAATTCACCCCTCCACTTT. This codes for CASSLRTETNSPLHF.

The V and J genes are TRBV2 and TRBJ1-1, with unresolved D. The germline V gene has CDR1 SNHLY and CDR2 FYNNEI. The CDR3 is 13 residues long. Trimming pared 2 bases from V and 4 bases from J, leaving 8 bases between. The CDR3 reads CASSEMARTEAFF. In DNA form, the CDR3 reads TGTGCCAGCAGTGAAATGGCCCGCACTGAAGCTTTCTTT. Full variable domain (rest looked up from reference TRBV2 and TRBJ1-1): EPEVTQTPSHQVTQMGQEVILRCVPISNHLYFYWYRQILGQKVEFLVSFYNNEISEKSEIFDDQFSVERPDGSNFTLKIRSTKLEDSAMYFCASSEMARTEAFFGQGTRLTVV.

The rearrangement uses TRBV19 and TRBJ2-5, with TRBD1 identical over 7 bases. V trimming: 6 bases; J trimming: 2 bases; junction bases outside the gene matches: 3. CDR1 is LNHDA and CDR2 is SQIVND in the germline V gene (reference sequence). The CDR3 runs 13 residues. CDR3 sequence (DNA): TGTGCCAGTAGCCAACAGGGGCAAGAGACCCAGTACTTC. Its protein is CASSQQGQETQYF.

This CDR3 reads CASSIAGDTEAFF. CDR3 bases: TGTGCCAGCAGCATAGCAGGGGACACTGAAGCTTTCTTT. V is TRBV7-3 and J is TRBJ1-1; D is possibly TRBD1 (6 bases). The length of the CDR3 is 13 residues. V was clipped by 5 bases and J by 3 bases, with 10 bases between them. The V gene's germline CDR1 is SGHTA and CDR2 FQGTGA.

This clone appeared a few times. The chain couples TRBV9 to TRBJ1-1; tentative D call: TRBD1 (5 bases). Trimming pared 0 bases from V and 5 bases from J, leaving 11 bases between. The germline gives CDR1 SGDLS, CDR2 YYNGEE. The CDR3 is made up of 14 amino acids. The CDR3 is CASSVGAGWTEAFF. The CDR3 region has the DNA TGTGCCAGCAGCGTAGGGGCAGGGTGGACTGAAGCTTTCTTT.